The clone carrying this T cell receptor beta chain was recorded a few times. Its target is unknown. The data were taken from a study of PD-L1 blockade in urothelial cancer. As for the study in general: Individuals in the cohort had been given 0 to 3 earlier chemotherapy regimens. Typically, measured as a median, blood samples had approximately 130,000 T cells. It was at 3 weeks (second dose) and 6 weeks after treatment start that blood was analyzed.

Stated time point: peripheral blood 6 weeks after treatment start. The CDR3 length is 13 residues. Points from the study as a whole: TCR clonality was measured in pretreatment peripheral blood. Clonality below the median predicted better survival.

Libraries were prepared by immunoSEQ multiplex PCR; TCRdb keeps only in-frame clonotypes and omits some of them. Of about 36,000 clones in the sample, around four fifths are singletons; the top ten hold over 9.5%. The chain joins TRBV12-2 to TRBJ2-7; TRBD1 is the table's D call, not checked against the DNA. TRBV12-2 is a listed pseudogene. Sequenced material: PBMCs, taken around atezolizumab (anti-PD-L1) treatment. This sequence originates from a man aged 35 to 55 with urothelial cancer. CDR3 bases: TGTGCAAGTCGCTTAGTCTGGCTCTACGAGCAGTACTTC. This gives the protein CASRLVWLYEQYF.